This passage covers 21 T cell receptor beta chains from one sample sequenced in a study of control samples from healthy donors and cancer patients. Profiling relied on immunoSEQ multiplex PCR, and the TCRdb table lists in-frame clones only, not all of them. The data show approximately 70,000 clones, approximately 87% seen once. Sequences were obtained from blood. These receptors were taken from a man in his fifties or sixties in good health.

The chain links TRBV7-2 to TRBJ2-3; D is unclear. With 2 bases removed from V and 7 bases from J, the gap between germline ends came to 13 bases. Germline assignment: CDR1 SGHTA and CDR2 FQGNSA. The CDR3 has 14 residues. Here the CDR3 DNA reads TGTGCCAGCAGCTTACTCATCAGTACGAATACGCAGTATTTT. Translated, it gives CASSLLISTNTQYF.

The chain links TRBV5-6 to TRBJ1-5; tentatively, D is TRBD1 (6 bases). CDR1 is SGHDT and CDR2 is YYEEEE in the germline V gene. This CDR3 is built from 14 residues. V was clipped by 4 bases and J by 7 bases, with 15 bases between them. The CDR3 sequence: CASSQQGGEQPQHF. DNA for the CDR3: TGTGCCAGCAGCCAACAAGGGGGTGAACAGCCCCAGCATTTT.

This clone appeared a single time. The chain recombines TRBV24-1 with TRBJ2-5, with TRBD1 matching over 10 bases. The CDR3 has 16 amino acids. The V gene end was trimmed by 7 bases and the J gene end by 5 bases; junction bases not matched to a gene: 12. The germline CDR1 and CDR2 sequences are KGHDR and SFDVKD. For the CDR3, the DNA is TGTGCCACCAGCCGCACGGGGACAGGGGATGTGGAGACCCAGTACTTC. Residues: CATSRTGTGDVETQYF.

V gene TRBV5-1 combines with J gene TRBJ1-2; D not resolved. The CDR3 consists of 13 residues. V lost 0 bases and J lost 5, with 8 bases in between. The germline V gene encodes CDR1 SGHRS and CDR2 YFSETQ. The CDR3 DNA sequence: TGCGCCAGCAGCTTGGCCGAGGGTTATGGCTACACCTTC. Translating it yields CASSLAEGYGYTF.

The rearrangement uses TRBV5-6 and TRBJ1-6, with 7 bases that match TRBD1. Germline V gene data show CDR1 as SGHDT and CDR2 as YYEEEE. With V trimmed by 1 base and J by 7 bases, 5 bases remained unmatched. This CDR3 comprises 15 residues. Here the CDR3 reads CASSLRGPGNSPLHF. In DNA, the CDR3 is TGTGCCAGCAGCTTGAGGGGGCCGGGGAATTCACCCCTCCACTTT. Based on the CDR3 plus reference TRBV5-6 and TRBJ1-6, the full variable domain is DAGVTQSPTHLIKTRGQQVTLRCSPKSGHDTVSWYQQALGQGPQFIFQYYEEEERQRGNFPDRFSGHQFPNYSSELNVNALLLGDSALYLCASSLRGPGNSPLHFGNGTRLTVT.

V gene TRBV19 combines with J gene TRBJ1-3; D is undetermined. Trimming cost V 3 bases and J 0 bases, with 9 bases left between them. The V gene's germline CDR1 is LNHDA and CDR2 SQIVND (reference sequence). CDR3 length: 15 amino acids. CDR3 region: CASSILSNSGNTIYF. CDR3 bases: TGTGCCAGTAGTATCCTCTCAAACTCTGGAAACACCATATATTTT.

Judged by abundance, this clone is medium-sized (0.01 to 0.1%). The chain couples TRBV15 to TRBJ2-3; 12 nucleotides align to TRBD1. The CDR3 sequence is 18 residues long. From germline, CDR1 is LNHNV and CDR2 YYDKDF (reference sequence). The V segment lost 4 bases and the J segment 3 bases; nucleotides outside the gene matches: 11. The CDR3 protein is CATSTSGQGAPGTDTQYF. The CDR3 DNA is TGTGCCACCAGCACTTCGGGACAGGGGGCCCCCGGGACAGATACGCAGTATTTT.

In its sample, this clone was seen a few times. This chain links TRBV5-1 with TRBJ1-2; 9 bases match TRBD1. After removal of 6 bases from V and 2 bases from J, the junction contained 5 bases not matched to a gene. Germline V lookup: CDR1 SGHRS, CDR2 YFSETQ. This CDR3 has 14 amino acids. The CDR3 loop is CASNLGQGNYGYTF. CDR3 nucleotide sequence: TGCGCCAGCAACCTAGGACAGGGGAACTATGGCTACACCTTC.

The CDR3 sequence is CASSPLGGTEAFF. The CDR3 DNA reads as TGTGCCAGCAGTCCTCTTGGGGGGACGGAAGCTTTCTTT. The chain uses TRBV27 and TRBJ1-1, with D possibly being TRBD1 (5 bases). Germline V gene data show CDR1 as MNHEY and CDR2 as SMNVEV (reference sequence). Trimming took off 5 bases at V and 8 bases at J, with 15 bases between the two ends. The CDR3 has 13 amino acids.

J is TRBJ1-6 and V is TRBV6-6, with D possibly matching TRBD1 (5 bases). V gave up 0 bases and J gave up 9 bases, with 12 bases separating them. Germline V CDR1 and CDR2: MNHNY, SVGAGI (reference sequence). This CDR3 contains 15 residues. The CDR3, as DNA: TGTGCCAGCAGTTACTCTGGTCAGGGCCTTTCACCCCTCCACTTT. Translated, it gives CASSYSGQGLSPLHF.

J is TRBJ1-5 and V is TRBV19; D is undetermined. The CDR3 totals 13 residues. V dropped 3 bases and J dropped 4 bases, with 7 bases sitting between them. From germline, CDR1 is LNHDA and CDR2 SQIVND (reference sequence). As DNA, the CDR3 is TGTGCCAGTAGTATTCAATGGAATCAGCCCCAGCATTTT. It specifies CASSIQWNQPQHF.

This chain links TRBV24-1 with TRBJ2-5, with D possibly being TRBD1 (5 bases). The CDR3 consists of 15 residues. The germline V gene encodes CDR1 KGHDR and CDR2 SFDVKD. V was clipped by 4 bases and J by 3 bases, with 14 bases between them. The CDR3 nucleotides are TGTGCCACCAGTGAACGAGACAGCCGTAAAGAGACCCAGTACTTC. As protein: CATSERDSRKETQYF.

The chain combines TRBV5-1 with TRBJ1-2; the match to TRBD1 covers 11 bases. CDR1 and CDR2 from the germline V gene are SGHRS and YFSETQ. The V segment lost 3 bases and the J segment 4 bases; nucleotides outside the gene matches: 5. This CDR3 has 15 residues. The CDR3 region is CASSSGTGGGYGYTF. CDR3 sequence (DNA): TGCGCCAGCAGCTCGGGGACAGGGGGTGGCTATGGCTACACCTTC.

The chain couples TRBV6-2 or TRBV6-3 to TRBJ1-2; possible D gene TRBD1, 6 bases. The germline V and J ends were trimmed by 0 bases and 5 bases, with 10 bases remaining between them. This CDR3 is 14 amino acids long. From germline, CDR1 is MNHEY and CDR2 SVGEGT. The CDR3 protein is CASSYSARGYGYTF. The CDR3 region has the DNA TGTGCCAGCAGTTACTCGGCCAGGGGTTATGGCTACACCTTC.

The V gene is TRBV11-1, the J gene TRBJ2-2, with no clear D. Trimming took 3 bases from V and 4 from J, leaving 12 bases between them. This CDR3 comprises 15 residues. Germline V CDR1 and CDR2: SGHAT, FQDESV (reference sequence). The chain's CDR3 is CASSFEADFTGELFF. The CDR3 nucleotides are TGTGCCAGCAGCTTCGAGGCGGATTTCACCGGGGAGCTGTTTTTT.

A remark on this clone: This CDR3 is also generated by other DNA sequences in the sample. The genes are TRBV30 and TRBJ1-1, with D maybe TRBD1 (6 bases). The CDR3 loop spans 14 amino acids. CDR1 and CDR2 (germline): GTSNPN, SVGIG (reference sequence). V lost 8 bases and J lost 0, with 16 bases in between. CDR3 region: CARGGRGMNTEAFF. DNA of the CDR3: TGTGCCCGGGGGGGGCGGGGGATGAACACTGAAGCTTTCTTT.

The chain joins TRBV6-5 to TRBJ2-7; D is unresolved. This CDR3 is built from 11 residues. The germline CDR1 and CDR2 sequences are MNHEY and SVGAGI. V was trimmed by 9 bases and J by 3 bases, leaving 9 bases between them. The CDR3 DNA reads TGTGCCAGTTGGGGTCTCTACGAGCAGTACTTC. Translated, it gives CASWGLYEQYF.

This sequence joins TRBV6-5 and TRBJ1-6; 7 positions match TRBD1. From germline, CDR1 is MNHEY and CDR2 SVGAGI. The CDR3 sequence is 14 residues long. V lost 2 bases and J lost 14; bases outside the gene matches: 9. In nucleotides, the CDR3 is TGTGCCAGCAGTTACGATCAGGGGGGGAGGACCCTCCACTTT. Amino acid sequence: CASSYDQGGRTLHF.

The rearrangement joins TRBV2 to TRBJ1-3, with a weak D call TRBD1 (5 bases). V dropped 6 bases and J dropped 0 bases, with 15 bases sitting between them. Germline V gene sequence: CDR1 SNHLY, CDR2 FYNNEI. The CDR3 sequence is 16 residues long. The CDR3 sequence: CASSKGGTISGNTIYF. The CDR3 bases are TGTGCCAGCAGCAAGGGTGGGACCATCTCTGGAAACACCATATATTTT.

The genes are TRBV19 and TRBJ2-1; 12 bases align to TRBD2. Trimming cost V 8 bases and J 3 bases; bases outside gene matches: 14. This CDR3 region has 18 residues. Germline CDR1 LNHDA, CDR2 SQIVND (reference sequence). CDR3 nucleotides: TGTGCCAGTCAATTAAGGACTAGCGGGACACGCCTCTACAATGAGCAGTTCTTC. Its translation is CASQLRTSGTRLYNEQFF.

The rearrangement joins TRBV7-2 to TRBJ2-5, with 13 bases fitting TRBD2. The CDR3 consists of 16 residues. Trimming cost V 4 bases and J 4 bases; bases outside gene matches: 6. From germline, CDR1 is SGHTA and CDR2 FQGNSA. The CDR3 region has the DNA TGTGCCAGCAGCTCAACTAGCGGGGGGGCGGGAGAGACCCAGTACTTC. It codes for CASSSTSGGAGETQYF. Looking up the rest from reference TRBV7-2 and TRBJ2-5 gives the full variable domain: GAGVSQSPSNKVTEKGKDVELRCDPISGHTALYWYRQSLGQGLEFLIYFQGNSAPDKSGLPSDRFSAERTGGSVSTLTIQRTQQEDSAVYLCASSSTSGGAGETQYFGPGTRLLVL.